This T cell receptor beta chain comes out of a study of T cells in Graves' hyperthyroidism and ophthalmopathy. Study-level information: It was at initial diagnosis, before any treatment, that peripheral blood was collected.

In this sample, this clonotype turned up a few times. A read error may account for a junction end that differs from germline. Amplification targeted TCR beta CDR3 regions from RNA transcripts. Using the HTBI primer set, a first-round RT-PCR was run on the TCR CDR3. TCRdb re-analysed the multiplex PCR reads in MiXCR, keeping a single row per CDR3 protein. Of 100,000 to 130,000 distinct CDR3 sequences in the sample, approximately 15% are singletons; the top ten hold around 42%. Patients with uncontrolled infections, other autoimmune diseases, pregnancy or lactation were excluded. The CDR3 sequence is 16 residues long. CDR1 and CDR2 (germline): ENHRY, SYGVKD.

The source material was blood. This clonotype was obtained from a woman aged 50 to 60 with Graves' hyperthyroidism. The chain employs TRBV10-3 and TRBJ2-7; 7 bases align to TRBD2. CDR3 bases: TGTGCCATCGGTGAGTCGGCGGCTAGCGGTCTCTACGAGCAGTACTTC. Translation gives CAIGESAASGLYEQYF.